Below are 27 T cell receptor beta chains sequenced from a single sample in a study of blood T cell repertoires in COVID-19. Profiling relied on immunoSEQ multiplex PCR, and the TCRdb table lists in-frame clones only, not all of them. The sample contains 20,000 to 25,000 clones, more than 85% of which appear only once. The sequencing sample was made of peripheral blood. Receptors originate from a woman between 65 and 79 years old with active COVID-19.

The rearrangement joins TRBV7-9 to TRBJ2-1, with 10 bases aligning to TRBD2. The trim removed 5 bases at V and 7 bases at J, leaving 11 bases unmatched. This CDR3 region has 16 residues. Germline CDR1 and CDR2: SEHNR and FQNEAQ (reference sequence). CDR3 sequence (DNA): TGTGCCAGCAGCCCCGCGGCGAGCGGGAGGGGGAATGAGCAGTTCTTC. It specifies CASSPAASGRGNEQFF.

The V gene is TRBV5-4, the J gene TRBJ2-3, with D maybe TRBD2 (6 bases). CDR3 size: 12 residues. CDR1 and CDR2 (germline): SGHNT, YYREEE (reference sequence). Trimming pared 0 bases from V and 13 bases from J, leaving 12 bases between. CDR3 in DNA: TGTGCCAGCAGCTTGGGACGGGAGAAGGAGTATTTT. Translated: CASSLGREKEYF.

J is TRBJ2-3 and V is TRBV29-1, with D unresolved. Germline CDR1 and CDR2: SQVTM and ANQGSEA. Trimming shortened V by 2 bases and J by 2 bases, and 5 bases separated the two germline ends. The CDR3 totals 12 residues. Here the CDR3 DNA reads TGCAGCGTTGAAACAGCCACAGATACGCAGTATTTT. Translated: CSVETATDTQYF.

This clone was observed once. The chain recombines TRBV3-1 (or the pseudogene TRBV3-2) with TRBJ2-5, with D perhaps matching TRBD2 (6 bases). V lost 2 bases and J lost 6, with 16 bases in between. The germline V gene encodes CDR1 LGHDT and CDR2 YNNKEL (reference sequence). The CDR3 runs to 15 residues. CDR3 amino acids: CASSQIRRERQTQYF. The CDR3 DNA follows: TGTGCCAGCAGCCAAATTCGACGGGAGCGACAGACCCAGTACTTC.

The chain combines TRBV29-1 with TRBJ2-5; the D is unclear. Trimming left V 4 bases short and J 4 bases short, with 13 bases between. CDR3 length: 13 residues. Per germline, CDR1 SQVTM and CDR2 ANQGSEA. The CDR3 sequence is CSVVELAGETQYF. DNA of the CDR3: TGCAGCGTTGTAGAACTGGCAGGAGAGACCCAGTACTTC.

The chain links TRBV12-3 or TRBV12-4 to TRBJ1-1, with D unclear. V was clipped by 6 bases and J by 7 bases, with 12 bases between them. The CDR3 has 12 amino acids. This CDR3 is CASSLRGIEAFF. For the CDR3, the DNA is TGTGCCAGCAGCCTCCGCGGGATTGAAGCTTTCTTT.

This chain connects TRBV11-3 to TRBJ2-7; no definite D call. Trimming stripped 5 bases from V and 6 bases from J, with 32 bases between. The CDR3 has 19 amino acids. CDR1 and CDR2 from the germline V gene are SGHNT and YENEEA. In DNA, the CDR3 is TGTGCCAGCAGCCCCCTTCGTGTCAGAACTACGGGTGTCGGTCCCGAGCAGTACTTC. This gives the protein CASSPLRVRTTGVGPEQYF.

The J gene is TRBJ2-2, the V gene TRBV5-6, with D possibly TRBD1 on 5 matching bases. CDR1 and CDR2 from the germline V gene are SGHDT and YYEEEE. The CDR3 contains 12 residues. V lost 5 bases and J lost 8, with 10 bases in between. The CDR3 loop reads CASRLRGGELFF. CDR3 DNA sequence: TGTGCCAGCAGACTAAGGGGAGGGGAGCTGTTTTTT.

The rearrangement uses TRBV9 and TRBJ1-6, with 7 bases matching TRBD1. Germline V gene lookup returns CDR1 SGDLS and CDR2 YYNGEE. The CDR3 is 14 amino acids. V was pared by 3 bases and J by 9 bases, with 6 bases of the junction left unmatched. The CDR3 DNA sequence: TGTGCCAGCAGCGCACAGGGGTCGGGTTCACCCCTCCACTTT. It encodes CASSAQGSGSPLHF.

This chain links TRBV5-1 with TRBJ2-7; D ambiguous. The germline gives CDR1 SGHRS, CDR2 YFSETQ. Trimming left V 7 bases short and J 0 bases short, with 17 bases between. The CDR3 is 15 amino acids. DNA of the CDR3: TGCGCCAGCTCGACGGAGACCTTTAGCTCCTACGAGCAGTACTTC. Protein product: CASSTETFSSYEQYF.

This chain joins TRBV28 and TRBJ2-5; D is ambiguous. The CDR3 length is 11 residues. The germline CDR1 and CDR2 sequences are MDHEN and SYDVKM. V lost 1 base to trimming and J lost 7 bases, with 4 bases between them. The DNA of the CDR3 is TGTGCCAGCAGTTTATTCGGGACCCAGTACTTC. Translating gives CASSLFGTQYF.

The chain uses TRBV28 and TRBJ1-1; 7 bases match TRBD1. This CDR3 is 15 amino acids long. V was clipped by 3 bases and J by 4 bases; unmatched bases: 8. Germline-derived CDR1 and CDR2 are MDHEN and SYDVKM. The chain's CDR3 is CASSFRQGYATEAFF. CDR3 coding DNA: TGTGCCAGCAGTTTCCGACAGGGCTACGCCACTGAAGCTTTCTTT.

The CDR3 loop is CASSVGHRVANTEAFF. For the CDR3, the DNA is TGTGCCAGCAGCGTGGGTCACAGGGTAGCGAACACTGAAGCTTTCTTT. This chain connects TRBV9 to TRBJ1-1; maybe TRBD1 (6 bases). The CDR3 runs 16 residues. V shed 2 bases and J shed 1 base, with 15 bases lying between them. Germline assignment: CDR1 SGDLS and CDR2 YYNGEE.

J is TRBJ1-1 and V is TRBV6-2 or TRBV6-3; no reliable D call. The CDR3 contains 14 residues. Germline V CDR1 and CDR2: MNHEY, SVGEGT. The V and J ends lost 5 bases and 0 bases respectively, with 10 bases between them. The CDR3 region is CASSGTELNTEAFF. The CDR3 DNA reads as TGTGCCAGCAGTGGAACAGAGCTGAACACTGAAGCTTTCTTT.

This sequence joins TRBV19 and TRBJ2-7, with no clear D. The CDR3 has 13 amino acids. Germline loops: CDR1 LNHDA, CDR2 SQIVND (reference sequence). V dropped 4 bases and J dropped 4 bases, with 11 bases sitting between them. The CDR3 DNA reads TGTGCCAGTAGTAACCCAGCGAGGTACGAGCAGTACTTC. Residues: CASSNPARYEQYF. The whole variable domain, filled in from reference TRBV19 and TRBJ2-7, reads DGGITQSPKYLFRKEGQNVTLSCEQNLNHDAMYWYRQDPGQGLRLIYYSQIVNDFQKGDIAEGYSVSREKKESFPLTVTSAQKNPTAFYLCASSNPARYEQYFGPGTRLTVT.

This sequence joins TRBV2 and TRBJ1-3; D uncertain. Trimming pared 2 bases from V and 1 base from J, leaving 3 bases between. The CDR3 is 13 residues long. Germline values: CDR1 SNHLY, CDR2 FYNNEI. For the CDR3, the DNA is TGTGCCAGCAGTGAACTTTCTGGAAACACCATATATTTT. The encoded protein is CASSELSGNTIYF. Full variable domain (missing parts from reference TRBV2 and TRBJ1-3): EPEVTQTPSHQVTQMGQEVILRCVPISNHLYFYWYRQILGQKVEFLVSFYNNEISEKSEIFDDQFSVERPDGSNFTLKIRSTKLEDSAMYFCASSELSGNTIYFGEGSWLTVV.

The chain couples TRBV7-9 to TRBJ2-1; tentatively, D is TRBD2 (6 bases). Trimming cost V 1 base and J 1 base, with 11 bases left between them. This CDR3 has 16 residues. CDR1 is SEHNR and CDR2 is FQNEAQ in the germline V gene (reference sequence). CDR3 nucleotides: TGTGCCAGCAGCTTAGTCGGGGCGGGGTCCTACAATGAGCAGTTCTTC. Translated, it gives CASSLVGAGSYNEQFF.

The chain employs TRBV5-6 and TRBJ1-2; unclear D gene. Trimming stripped 2 bases from V and 0 bases from J, with 11 bases between. The CDR3 spans 15 residues. CDR1 is SGHDT, CDR2 YYEEEE, per germline. The CDR3 loop reads CASSFRMFTNYGYTF. In DNA form, the CDR3 reads TGTGCCAGCAGCTTCCGTATGTTTACTAACTATGGCTACACCTTC.

A single count supports this clone. This sequence joins TRBV7-2 and TRBJ1-6; TRBD1 aligns across 8 bases. CDR3 length equals 15 residues. CDR1 and CDR2 (germline): SGHTA, FQGNSA. V lost 5 bases to trimming and J lost 7 bases; unmatched junction nucleotides: 7. The CDR3 region has the DNA TGTGCCAGCAGCCCACGACAGGGGTACAATTCACCCCTCCACTTT. This codes for CASSPRQGYNSPLHF.

The V gene is TRBV5-8, the J gene TRBJ1-1; unclear D gene. CDR3 length equals 11 residues. V gave up 0 bases and J gave up 7 bases, with 4 bases separating them. The germline V gene encodes CDR1 SGHTS and CDR2 YDEGEE. CDR3 in DNA: TGTGCCAGCAGCTTGGGACTTGAAGCTTTCTTT. It translates to CASSLGLEAFF.

The rearrangement links TRBV11-2 to TRBJ1-2; D is unresolved. This CDR3 region has 11 residues. From germline, CDR1 is SGHAT and CDR2 FQNNGV. V shed 5 bases and J shed 5 bases, with 6 bases lying between them. CDR3 in amino acids: CASSQNYGYTF. The CDR3 coding sequence is TGTGCCAGCAGCCAAAATTATGGCTACACCTTC.

The DNA for the CDR3 is TGTGCCAGCAGCGTTAGTTTGGATACGCAGTATTTT. Translation: CASSVSLDTQYF. The V call is TRBV7-9, the J call TRBJ2-3; D ambiguous. Looked up from germline, CDR1 is SEHNR and CDR2 is FQNEAQ (reference sequence). Trimming left V 5 bases short and J 6 bases short, with 9 bases between. The CDR3 spans 12 residues.

The V gene is TRBV6-5, the J gene TRBJ2-2; 9 bases align to TRBD2. The germline CDR1 and CDR2 sequences are MNHEY and SVGAGI. The CDR3 sequence is 15 residues long. V shed 6 bases, J shed 1 base, and the junction held 3 bases outside the gene matches. The CDR3 is CASRGLAKNTGELFF. CDR3 DNA sequence: TGTGCCAGCAGGGGACTAGCCAAGAACACCGGGGAGCTGTTTTTT.

V gene TRBV4-2 combines with J gene TRBJ2-2; 10 positions match TRBD2. Germline trimming cut 3 bases from V and 10 bases from J; bases unmatched to any gene: 14. Germline CDR1 LGHNA, CDR2 YNFKEQ. This CDR3 has 17 residues. CDR3 amino acids: CASSQGLGLAVREELFF. DNA for the CDR3: TGTGCCAGCAGCCAGGGCCTTGGACTAGCGGTCAGAGAGGAGCTGTTTTTT.

The chain links TRBV3-1 (or the pseudogene TRBV3-2) to TRBJ1-3, with unresolved D. The CDR3 covers 18 residues. In germline, CDR1 is LGHDT, CDR2 YNNKEL (reference sequence). The ends were cut back, 0 bases at V and 1 base at J, with 16 bases in the middle. The CDR3 DNA reads as TGTGCCAGCAGCCAAGAGGTCGGCGGTTCGTGGTCTGGAAACACCATATATTTT. This sequence encodes CASSQEVGGSWSGNTIYF.

V gene TRBV5-6 combines with J gene TRBJ2-3, with TRBD1 identical over 8 bases. This CDR3 is 14 amino acids long. J lost 1 base, V lost 7 bases, and 5 bases had no gene match. From germline, CDR1 is SGHDT and CDR2 YYEEEE. This CDR3 is CASRRQGRTDTQYF. DNA for the CDR3: TGTGCCAGCCGGCGACAGGGGCGCACAGATACGCAGTATTTT. The complete variable domain, with remaining parts taken from reference TRBV5-6 and TRBJ2-3, reads DAGVTQSPTHLIKTRGQQVTLRCSPKSGHDTVSWYQQALGQGPQFIFQYYEEEERQRGNFPDRFSGHQFPNYSSELNVNALLLGDSALYLCASRRQGRTDTQYFGPGTRLTVL.

This chain joins TRBV4-2 and TRBJ1-5; D is perhaps TRBD1 (6 bases). Looked up from germline, CDR1 is LGHNA and CDR2 is YNFKEQ. V was cut by 1 base and J by 4 bases, with 8 bases left in between. The CDR3 spans 14 residues. The DNA for the CDR3 is TGTGCCAGCAGCCAAGCGGACAGAAATCAGCCCCAGCATTTT. Its translation is CASSQADRNQPQHF.